The 21 T cell receptor beta chains in this list originate from one sample, sequenced in a study of lymphopenia after photon versus proton radiotherapy. Libraries were prepared by immunoSEQ multiplex PCR; TCRdb keeps only in-frame clonotypes and omits some of them. This table has 20,000 to 25,000 clones, less than 85% appearing once. The sequenced sample was peripheral blood, obtained from a patient treated with photon-based radiotherapy. Receptor source: a man in his sixties with pancreatic cancer.

This chain joins TRBV5-1 and TRBJ1-2, with 9 bases matching TRBD1. This CDR3 has 14 residues. J lost 6 bases, V lost 3 bases, and 6 bases had no gene match. Germline CDR1 and CDR2: SGHRS and YFSETQ. CDR3 sequence (DNA): TGCGCCAGCAGCTCGGACAGGGGCCGCCATGGCTACACCTTC. Protein product: CASSSDRGRHGYTF.

The rearrangement links TRBV7-2 to TRBJ1-2; 7 nucleotides agree with TRBD1. V was pared by 4 bases and J by 1 base, with 6 bases of the junction left unmatched. The CDR3 consists of 15 residues. Germline assignment: CDR1 SGHTA and CDR2 FQGNSA. DNA of the CDR3: TGTGCCAGCAGCTCAACCGGGACAGTTAACTATGGCTACACCTTC. It is translated as CASSSTGTVNYGYTF.

J is TRBJ2-1 and V is TRBV5-8; TRBD2 agrees at 7 bases. CDR1 and CDR2 (germline): SGHTS, YDEGEE. This CDR3 has 14 residues. V lost 2 bases, J lost 7 bases, and 6 bases stayed unmatched. DNA for the CDR3: TGTGCCAGCAGCTTCCGCGGGGGTGAAAATGAGCAGTTCTTC. Its protein is CASSFRGGENEQFF.

This sequence joins TRBV2 and TRBJ2-3, with 10 positions matching TRBD2. V lost 6 bases, J lost 3 bases, and 15 bases stayed unmatched. Germline CDR1 reads SNHLY; CDR2 reads FYNNEI. The length of the CDR3 is 18 residues. Here the CDR3 reads CASREYRIAGGRTDTQYF. The CDR3 DNA is TGTGCCAGCAGAGAATACCGCATAGCGGGGGGAAGAACAGATACGCAGTATTTT.

The chain recombines TRBV30 with TRBJ1-6, with TRBD1 as a possible D gene (6 bases). Trimming pared 3 bases from V and 5 bases from J, leaving 8 bases between. The CDR3 loop spans 13 amino acids. The V gene's germline CDR1 is GTSNPN and CDR2 SVGIG (reference sequence). The CDR3 region has the DNA TGTGCCTGGAGCCGGGACAATAATTCACCCCTCCACTTT. Residues: CAWSRDNNSPLHF.

The chain links TRBV7-2 to TRBJ2-2; no firm D call. This CDR3 spans 13 amino acids. Germline CDR1 reads SGHTA; CDR2 reads FQGNSA. V shed 2 bases and J shed 5 bases, with 6 bases lying between them. DNA for the CDR3: TGTGCCAGCAGCTTATTTATAACCGGGGAGCTGTTTTTT. This translates into CASSLFITGELFF. Based on the CDR3 plus reference TRBV7-2 and TRBJ2-2, the full variable domain is GAGVSQSPSNKVTEKGKDVELRCDPISGHTALYWYRQSLGQGLEFLIYFQGNSAPDKSGLPSDRFSAERTGGSVSTLTIQRTQQEDSAVYLCASSLFITGELFFGEGSRLTVL.

This chain links TRBV9 with TRBJ2-1, with D perhaps TRBD1 (6 bases). V was shortened by 0 bases and J by 3 bases, with 13 bases between the two germline ends. The CDR3 is 16 amino acids. Per germline, CDR1 SGDLS and CDR2 YYNGEE. CDR3 bases: TGTGCCAGCAGCGTAGGTATGACAGGACTCTACAATGAGCAGTTCTTC. The encoded protein is CASSVGMTGLYNEQFF.

This chain joins TRBV5-1 and TRBJ2-5; no clear D gene. CDR3 length: 17 residues. The V end was cut by 4 bases, the J end by 3 bases, with 22 bases between. The germline CDR1 and CDR2 sequences are SGHRS and YFSETQ. CDR3 residues: CASSEQDPRFWEETQYF. The DNA of the CDR3 is TGCGCCAGCAGCGAACAAGATCCACGGTTTTGGGAAGAGACCCAGTACTTC.

This clone was detected a few times. The chain is built from TRBV7-6 and TRBJ2-7; D may be TRBD1 (5 bases). V shed 1 base and J shed 2 bases, with 12 bases lying between them. CDR1 SGHVS and CDR2 FNYEAQ come from the germline V gene. The CDR3 sequence is 15 residues long. The CDR3, as DNA: TGTGCCAGCAGCTTAGGCATAGGGGAAACCTACGAGCAGTACTTC. This gives the protein CASSLGIGETYEQYF.

The chain recombines TRBV6-6 with TRBJ1-2; 8 nucleotides match TRBD1. The ends lost 2 bases at V and 7 bases at J; junction bases unmatched: 9. The CDR3 loop spans 15 amino acids. Germline V gene sequence: CDR1 MNHNY, CDR2 SVGAGI (reference sequence). Written as DNA, the CDR3 is TGTGCCAGCAGTTACCCCTTGGACAGGGATCTTGGCTACACCTTC. It translates to CASSYPLDRDLGYTF.

V is TRBV7-3 and J is TRBJ1-5, with 11 bases identical to TRBD1. J gave up 3 bases and V 6 bases, and 10 bases lay outside the gene matches. The CDR3 spans 17 residues. Germline V CDR1 and CDR2: SGHTA, FQGTGA. The CDR3 here is CASSLSRTGGSNQPQHF. The CDR3 DNA is TGTGCCAGCAGTCTCAGTCGGACAGGGGGCTCCAATCAGCCCCAGCATTTT. Full variable domain (missing parts from reference TRBV7-3 and TRBJ1-5): GAGVSQTPSNKVTEKGKYVELRCDPISGHTALYWYRQSLGQGPEFLIYFQGTGAADDSGLPNDRFFAVRPEGSVSTLKIQRTERGDSAVYLCASSLSRTGGSNQPQHFGDGTRLSIL.

Here the CDR3 DNA reads TGCAGTGCTGGGGCTGGAAACACCATATATTTT. Amino acids: CSAGAGNTIYF. V is TRBV20-1 and J is TRBJ1-3; D ambiguous. Germline CDR1 is DFQATT and CDR2 is SNEGSKA (reference sequence). This CDR3 contains 11 residues. V lost 5 bases to trimming and J lost 2 bases, with 4 bases between them.

The rearrangement links TRBV6-4 to TRBJ1-6; 8 bases are a match to TRBD1. Losses at the gene ends were 5 bases for V and 7 bases for J; bases not matched to a gene: 4. This CDR3 is built from 14 residues. Germline V gene lookup returns CDR1 MRHNA and CDR2 SNTAGT. CDR3 loop: CASSPGQGNSPLHF. The CDR3, as DNA: TGTGCCAGCAGTCCAGGACAGGGCAATTCACCCCTCCACTTT.

The chain joins TRBV7-9 to TRBJ2-2; TRBD2 is a possible D gene (5 bases). CDR1 and CDR2 from the germline V gene are SEHNR and FQNEAQ (reference sequence). With 7 bases removed from V and 3 bases from J, the gap between germline ends came to 15 bases. The length of the CDR3 is 15 residues. The CDR3 loop reads CASIRGFKHTGELFF. The CDR3 DNA follows: TGTGCCAGCATACGAGGGTTCAAGCACACCGGGGAGCTGTTTTTT. Filled out from reference TRBV7-9 and TRBJ2-2, the complete variable domain reads DTGVSQNPRHKITKRGQNVTFRCDPISEHNRLYWYRQTLGQGPEFLTYFQNEAQLEKSRLLSDRFSAERPKGSFSTLEIQRTEQGDSAMYLCASIRGFKHTGELFFGEGSRLTVL.

The V gene is TRBV4-2, the J gene TRBJ1-4, with 7 bases fitting TRBD1. CDR3 size: 16 residues. Germline V lookup: CDR1 LGHNA, CDR2 YNFKEQ. Unmatched junction bases numbered 3, after V lost 2 bases and J lost 0 bases. The CDR3 bases are TGTGCCAGCAGCCAACTTGGACAGGCAACTAATGAAAAACTGTTTTTT. Protein: CASSQLGQATNEKLFF.

With respect to this clone: At one boundary the junction diverges from the germline segment, which might be a read error. Within the sample, other DNA sequences also encode this same CDR3. CDR3 residues: CASSQGTGLEQYF. Here the CDR3 DNA reads TGCGCCAGCAGCCAAGGGACAGGTCTTGAGCAATACTTC. The gene calls are TRBV4-1 and TRBJ2-7; 7 bases map to TRBD1. This CDR3 region has 13 residues. CDR1 MGHRA and CDR2 YSYEKL come from the germline V gene.

This chain uses TRBV15 with TRBJ2-3; 9 bases fit TRBD2. Per the germline V gene, CDR1 is LNHNV and CDR2 is YYDKDF (reference sequence). The trim removed 0 bases at V and 7 bases at J, leaving 5 bases unmatched. CDR3 length: 15 amino acids. In nucleotides, the CDR3 is TGTGCCACCAGCAGAGATTCGCTAGCGGGGCATACGCAGTATTTT. Translating it yields CATSRDSLAGHTQYF.

This sequence joins TRBV7-9 and TRBJ2-3; 8 bases line up with TRBD2. The CDR3 runs 18 residues. V lost 6 bases, J lost 4 bases, and 18 bases stayed unmatched. The V gene's germline CDR1 is SEHNR and CDR2 FQNEAQ (reference sequence). The chain's CDR3 is CASRPVLGSGGGADTQYF. CDR3 sequence (DNA): TGTGCCAGCAGGCCTGTCCTGGGAAGCGGGGGCGGTGCAGATACGCAGTATTTT.

The chain couples TRBV27 to TRBJ2-5, with 11 bases fitting TRBD1. The CDR3 extends over 13 amino acids. Germline V CDR1 and CDR2: MNHEY, SMNVEV (reference sequence). Germline trimming cut 2 bases from V and 11 bases from J; bases unmatched to any gene: 4. CDR3 amino acids: CASSLGQGAEQYF. DNA for the CDR3: TGTGCCAGCAGTTTAGGACAGGGGGCTGAACAGTACTTC.

The chain joins TRBV5-4 to TRBJ2-1, with 11 bases fitting TRBD2. CDR1 SGHNT and CDR2 YYREEE come from the germline V gene (reference sequence). This CDR3 has 17 residues. Trimming removed 4 bases from V and 8 bases from J; junction bases left unmatched: 14. The CDR3: CASSVSPTSGVRDEQFF. The CDR3 DNA reads as TGTGCCAGCAGCGTCTCCCCGACTAGCGGGGTCAGGGATGAGCAGTTCTTC.

The gene calls are TRBV7-3 and TRBJ2-1; perhaps TRBD2 as D (5 bases). Germline assignment: CDR1 SGHTA and CDR2 FQGTGA. Trimming shortened V by 6 bases and J by 7 bases, and 16 bases separated the two germline ends. This CDR3 is built from 14 residues. The chain's CDR3 is CASSFFGEMNEQFF. The DNA of the CDR3 is TGTGCCAGCAGTTTTTTCGGGGAGATGAATGAGCAGTTCTTC.